This record concerns one T cell receptor (beta chain) sequence. This table comes from immunoSEQ multiplex PCR, and its TCRdb copy is limited to in-frame clones, with some not included. The profile shows about 190,000 clones, just under 95% of them singletons. The sample originates from a study of control samples from healthy donors and cancer patients. Trimming took 10 bases from V and 2 from J, leaving 12 bases between them. In germline, CDR1 is MNHEY, CDR2 SVGAGI. The CDR3 has 12 residues. The sequence came from a man between 18 and 29 years old in good health. The specimen was blood. This chain connects TRBV6-5 to TRBJ2-7; D is ambiguous. The CDR3 protein is CATTGPTYEQYF. In DNA form, the CDR3 reads TGTGCCACTACCGGGCCAACCTACGAGCAGTACTTC.